The clone carrying this T cell receptor (beta chain) has a handful of counts. What it recognizes is unknown. Using its own MiXCR run on the reads, TCRdb lists one record per CDR3 protein. Of 510,000 or so distinct CDR3 sequences listed, around 27% were seen once; the top ten hold roughly an eighth. Per the germline V gene, CDR1 is SQVTM and CDR2 is ANQGSEA. This CDR3 is 14 amino acids long. Trimming left V 4 bases short and J 4 bases short, with 14 bases between. These data belong to a study of T cell repertoires in cytomegalovirus infection. As for the study in general: Public TCR beta signatures provided an indication of both CMV infection and a matching HLA type. Study findings and constraints: The study found HLA-C-restricted CMV-specific TCR beta clonotypes dominating the ex vivo response. Individuals carrying CMV plus the relevant HLA were identified by cumulative frequency of public TCR beta families.

The receptor was isolated from a human donor in good health (CMV status not recorded). Some clones in this sample may be carry-over from other donors' samples. The specimen was PBMCs. The genes are TRBV29-1 and TRBJ1-5; possibly TRBD1 for D (6 bases). Here the CDR3 reads CSVGFGGQNQPQHF. The CDR3 DNA sequence: TGCAGCGTTGGATTTGGCGGACAGAATCAGCCCCAGCATTTT.